Following are 9 T cell receptor beta chains from one sample sequenced in a study of T cell responses to AZD1222 COVID-19 vaccine (dated by TCRdb to the early 2020s). Explained via the paper, the time point label denotes: baseline before first vaccination. The library was produced with the immunoSEQ multiplex PCR assay. TCRdb took this table from immuneACCESS and kept in-frame rearrangements with V and J called. Such tables lack part of the clones; where checked against another copy, unresolved V genes explain under half of the gap, and the rest is unexplained. The sample records under 150,000 clones, 93% of which are singletons. About 3% of the sample rests with the top ten. The specimen was peripheral blood, collected on day 0 of AZD1222 vaccination. These receptors came from an adult in good health.

Here the CDR3 DNA reads TGTGCCAGCAGGAGAGGAGGGGACGCTGGGGCCAACGTCCTGACTTTC. Amino acids: CASRRGGDAGANVLTF. This chain links TRBV5-6 with TRBJ2-6; perhaps TRBD2 as D (6 bases). Trimming shortened V by 5 bases and J by 2 bases, and 14 bases separated the two germline ends. Germline V lookup: CDR1 SGHDT, CDR2 YYEEEE. CDR3 size: 16 residues. Drawing the rest from reference TRBV5-6 and TRBJ2-6, the complete variable domain is DAGVTQSPTHLIKTRGQQVTLRCSPKSGHDTVSWYQQALGQGPQFIFQYYEEEERQRGNFPDRFSGHQFPNYSSELNVNALLLGDSALYLCASRRGGDAGANVLTFGAGSRLTVL.

The J gene is TRBJ1-5, the V gene TRBV30, with 9 positions matching TRBD1. Germline CDR1 GTSNPN, CDR2 SVGIG (reference sequence). This CDR3 region has 14 residues. The trim removed 0 bases at V and 8 bases at J, leaving 5 bases unmatched. CDR3 bases: TGTGCCTGGAGTGTCGGGGGACAGGGAGAGCCCCAGCATTTT. Protein sequence: CAWSVGGQGEPQHF.

V gene TRBV14 combines with J gene TRBJ2-3; D possibly uses TRBD1 or TRBD2 (5 bases each). This CDR3 spans 14 amino acids. V shed 4 bases and J shed 5 bases, with 13 bases lying between them. The V gene's germline CDR1 is SGHDN and CDR2 FVKESK. The CDR3, as DNA: TGTGCCAGCAGCCGGGACCCCCGCGGAGATACGCAGTATTTT. Its translation is CASSRDPRGDTQYF.

V is TRBV12-1 and J is TRBJ2-3; the table's D call of TRBD2 was not tested on the DNA. TRBV12-1 is labeled a pseudogene. The CDR3 consists of 15 residues. The DNA of the CDR3 is TGTGCCAGCAGCTTTTGCGGAAAACTCACAGATACGCAGTATTTT. It yields the protein CASSFCGKLTDTQYF.

This chain connects TRBV12-3 or TRBV12-4 to TRBJ1-2; D gene ambiguous. The V gene lost 2 bases and the J gene lost 4 bases, with 8 bases spanning the gap. CDR3 length: 13 residues. CDR3 loop: CASSLTQVYGYTF. In DNA, the CDR3 is TGTGCCAGCAGTTTAACCCAGGTCTATGGCTACACCTTC.

The chain is built from TRBV7-9 and TRBJ2-7; D gene unclear. The CDR3 sequence is 11 residues long. V was trimmed by 4 bases and J by 7 bases, leaving 8 bases between them. Germline V gene data show CDR1 as SEHNR and CDR2 as FQNEAQ (reference sequence). This CDR3 is CASSSGREQYF. CDR3 DNA: TGTGCCAGCAGCTCCGGAAGGGAGCAGTACTTC.

The chain couples TRBV6-1 to TRBJ2-3; 8 bases are shared with TRBD2. V shed 3 bases and J 6 bases; nucleotides not matched to a gene: 8. This CDR3 comprises 15 residues. Germline loops: CDR1 MNHNS, CDR2 SASEGT. CDR3 residues: CASSEIPGLDDTQYF. CDR3 in DNA: TGTGCCAGCAGTGAGATCCCGGGACTAGACGATACGCAGTATTTT.

The chain couples TRBV6-5 to TRBJ2-5; 9 positions agree with TRBD2. The J segment lost 1 base and the V segment lost 4 bases, leaving 7 bases of the junction unmatched. This CDR3 has 16 amino acids. CDR1 and CDR2 from the germline V gene are MNHEY and SVGAGI. CDR3 in amino acids: CASSSLAGALQETQYF. The CDR3 DNA is TGTGCCAGCAGTTCCTTAGCGGGAGCTCTCCAAGAGACCCAGTACTTC.

The chain links TRBV11-2 to TRBJ2-7; D might be TRBD1 or TRBD2, each matching 6 bases. V lost 0 bases to trimming and J lost 4 bases, with 16 bases between them. CDR1 and CDR2 from the germline V gene are SGHAT and FQNNGV. The length of the CDR3 is 16 residues. The CDR3 here is CASSLDRRGAPYEQYF. CDR3 DNA: TGTGCCAGCAGCTTAGATCGGAGGGGGGCACCATACGAGCAGTACTTC.